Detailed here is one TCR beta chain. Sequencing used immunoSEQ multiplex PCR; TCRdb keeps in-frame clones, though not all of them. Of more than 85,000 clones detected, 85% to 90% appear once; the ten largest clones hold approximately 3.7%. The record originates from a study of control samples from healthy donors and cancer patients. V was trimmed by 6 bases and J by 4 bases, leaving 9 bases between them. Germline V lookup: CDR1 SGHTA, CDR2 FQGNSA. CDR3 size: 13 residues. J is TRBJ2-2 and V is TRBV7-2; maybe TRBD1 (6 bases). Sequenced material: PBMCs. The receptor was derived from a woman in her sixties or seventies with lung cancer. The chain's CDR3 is CASRTGPTGELFF. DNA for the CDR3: TGTGCCAGCAGGACAGGCCCCACCGGGGAGCTGTTTTTT.